This TCR beta chain was sequenced for a study of neoadjuvant anti-PD-1 for oral cavity cancer. Turning to the study itself: Most patients had three to four biweekly doses of 3 mg/kg nivolumab before resection.

As for time point: after neoadjuvant nivolumab, at surgical resection. V lost 3 bases and J 7 bases, leaving 13 bases between the germline ends. The germline V gene encodes CDR1 MRHNA and CDR2 SNTAGT. CDR3 size: 15 residues. Libraries were prepared by immunoSEQ multiplex PCR; TCRdb keeps only in-frame clonotypes and omits some of them. This table has 20,000 to 30,000 clones, about 30% appearing once. The material sequenced was tumor tissue, taken after nivolumab (anti-PD-1) treatment. The rearrangement links TRBV6-4 to TRBJ1-6, with TRBD1 as a possible D gene (6 bases). The clonotype originates from a person aged 40 to 85 with oral cavity squamous cell carcinoma. Here the CDR3 reads CASSDNRDGNSPLHF. The CDR3 DNA is TGTGCCAGCAGTGATAACAGGGATGGGAATTCACCCCTCCACTTT.